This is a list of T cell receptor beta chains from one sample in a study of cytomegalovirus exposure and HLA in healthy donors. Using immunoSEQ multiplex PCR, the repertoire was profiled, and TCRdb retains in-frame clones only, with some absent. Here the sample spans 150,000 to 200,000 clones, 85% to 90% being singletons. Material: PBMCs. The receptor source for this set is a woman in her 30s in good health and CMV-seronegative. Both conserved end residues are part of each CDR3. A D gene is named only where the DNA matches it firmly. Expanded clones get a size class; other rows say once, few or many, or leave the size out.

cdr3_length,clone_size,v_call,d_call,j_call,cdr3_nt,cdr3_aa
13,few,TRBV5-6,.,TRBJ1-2,TGTGCCAGCAGCCCCAGATGGCTGAGAGGCTACACCTTC,CASSPRWLRGYTF
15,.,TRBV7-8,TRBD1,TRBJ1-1,TGTGCCAGCAGCTCGACGCGGACAGGGAACACTGAAGCTTTCTTT,CASSSTRTGNTEAFF
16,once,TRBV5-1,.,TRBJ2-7,TGCGCCAGCTCCCCAGAATGGTTAGCGAGCTCCTACGAGCAGTACTTC,CASSPEWLASSYEQYF
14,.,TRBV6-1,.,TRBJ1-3,TGTGCCAGCAGTCCCACTACCGGTCGAGACACCATATATTTT,CASSPTTGRDTIYF
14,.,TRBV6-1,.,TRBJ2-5,TGTGCCAGCAGTGGCCTAGGAGCAGGGGAGACCCAGTACTTC,CASSGLGAGETQYF
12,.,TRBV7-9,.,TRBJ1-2,TGTGCCAGCAGCTTAGATGGAGATGGCTACACCTTC,CASSLDGDGYTF
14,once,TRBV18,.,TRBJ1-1,TGTGCCAGCTCACCACAGACAGGGAACACTGAAGCTTTCTTT,CASSPQTGNTEAFF
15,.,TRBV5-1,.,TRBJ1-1,TGCGCCAGCAGCCCAAACTCCGTCGTGAACACTGAAGCTTTCTTT,CASSPNSVVNTEAFF
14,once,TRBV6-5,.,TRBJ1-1,TGTGCCAGCAGTTCCTTCGACGGGGGAACTGAAGCTTTCTTT,CASSSFDGGTEAFF
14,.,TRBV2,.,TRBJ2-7,TGTGCCAGCACCAGGGGAGGACGGAGTAACGAGCAGTACTTC,CASTRGGRSNEQYF
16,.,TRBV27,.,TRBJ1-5,TGTGCCAGCAGTTTATTTGGGCAGGAGAGCAATCAGCCCCAGCATTTT,CASSLFGQESNQPQHF
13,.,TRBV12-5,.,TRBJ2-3,TGTGCTAGTGGTTTGACCCACACAGATACGCAGTATTTT,CASGLTHTDTQYF
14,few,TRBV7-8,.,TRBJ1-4,TGTGCCAGCAGCTTAGGGATAACTAATGAAAAACTGTTTTTT,CASSLGITNEKLFF
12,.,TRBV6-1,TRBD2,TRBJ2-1,TGTGCCCGGGGGGGGTGCTACAATGAGCAGTTCTTC,CARGGCYNEQFF
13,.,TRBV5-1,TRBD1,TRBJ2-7,TGCGCCAGCACCGGACAGGCAACCTACGAGCAGTACTTC,CASTGQATYEQYF
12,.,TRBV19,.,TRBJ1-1,TGTGCCACTATTACAGGGAGGACTGAAGCTTTCTTT,CATITGRTEAFF
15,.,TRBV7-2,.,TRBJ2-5,TGTGCCAGCAGCTTAGCGGGGGGGCCCGGGGAGACCCAGTACTTC,CASSLAGGPGETQYF
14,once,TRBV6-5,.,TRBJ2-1,TGTGCCAGCAGTCCACAGATCTCCTACAATGAGCAGTTCTTC,CASSPQISYNEQFF
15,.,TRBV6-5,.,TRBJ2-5,TGTGCCAGCAGTTTACTCGGGGGGCCCCAAGAGACCCAGTACTTC,CASSLLGGPQETQYF
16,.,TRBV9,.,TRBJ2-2,TGTGCCAGCAGCCCCCCGGAGGGGGGGAACACCGGGGAGCTGTTTTTT,CASSPPEGGNTGELFF
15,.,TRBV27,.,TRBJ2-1,TGTGCCAGCAGCCCTAGCACAGCCGGGTACAATGAGCAGTTCTTC,CASSPSTAGYNEQFF
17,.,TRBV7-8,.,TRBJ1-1,TGTGCCAGCAGCTCCAGCAGGGGACCGGCTGCGAACACTGAAGCTTTCTTT,CASSSSRGPAANTEAFF
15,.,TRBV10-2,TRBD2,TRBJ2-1,TGCGCCAGCAGTGAGCTAGCGGGGACCTACAATGAGCAGTTCTTC,CASSELAGTYNEQFF
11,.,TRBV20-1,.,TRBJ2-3,TGCAGCGAGAAAGACACAGATACGCAGTATTTT,CSEKDTDTQYF
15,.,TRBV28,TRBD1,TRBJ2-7,TGTGCCAGCAGTCCCGGGACAGGGGGCTTGGAAGAGCAGTACTTC,CASSPGTGGLEEQYF